This T cell receptor (beta chain) is drawn from a study of T-cell reconstitution after alpha-beta-depleted transplantation in children. The CDR3 sequence is 17 residues long. Per germline, CDR1 KGHDR and CDR2 SFDVKD. V gave up 0 bases and J gave up 2 bases, with 14 bases separating them. Ten or more counts support this clonotype. During its preparation, the TCRbeta library received unique molecular identifiers. TCRdb reprocessed the PCR reads with MiXCR, giving one entry per CDR3 protein. The sample contains around 440,000 distinct CDR3 sequences, about 17% of which appear only once. The origin of this receptor is a boy in the first two years of life who had a stem cell transplant for Wiskott-Aldrich syndrome, so the T cells may come from the graft donor. The input for sequencing was PBMCs, mostly from graft donor cells, taken 360 days after TCRalphabeta/CD19-depleted stem cell transplant. The chain joins TRBV24-1 to TRBJ2-3, with D maybe TRBD2 (5 bases). The CDR3 DNA is TGTGCCACCAGTGATTTGCGTTCGGGGAGCACCACAGATACGCAGTATTTT. Its protein is CATSDLRSGSTTDTQYF.